This T cell receptor beta chain was captured by sequencing in a study of blood T cell repertoires in COVID-19. Study background: Researchers got acute and convalescent COVID-19 samples from the United States, Italy and Spain. T cells, B-cell-depleted T cells, or PBMCs provided the cDNA or gDNA that served as material.

Trimming pared 5 bases from V and 3 bases from J, leaving 5 bases between. This CDR3 has 11 amino acids. Germline-derived CDR1 and CDR2 are SGHVS and FQNEAQ. A Seattle source enrolled patients during active infection and followed them longitudinally. This clone was counted between two and nine times. Study processing details: Reference gene primer amplification gave estimated nucleated cell counts. Generated by immunoSEQ multiplex PCR, the TCRdb table keeps only in-frame clones and is missing some. V, J and clone size are those of that table, while D and trimming were read from the DNA. This table holds approximately 350,000 clones, roughly 90% found once.

This sequence originates from a woman aged 55-70 years with COVID-19, enrolled during active disease. The chain carries TRBV7-8 and TRBJ2-7; D call uncertain. Sample: peripheral blood. CDR3 DNA sequence: TGTGCCAGCAGCGTCTTCTACGAGCAGTACTTC. Translating gives CASSVFYEQYF.